A single sample gave rise to the 21 T cell receptor beta chains below, sequenced in a study of T cell clones after liver transplantation. Measured with immunoSEQ multiplex PCR; TCRdb has only the in-frame clones, and not every one. The table has over 50,000 clones, 65% to 85% seen once; the top ten hold approximately 8%. This specimen was CD4+ T cells from blood, taken before liver transplant. These receptor sequences come from a human donor who received a liver transplant.

This chain connects TRBV5-4 to TRBJ2-3, with 10 bases fitting TRBD2. With V trimmed by 9 bases and J by 4 bases, 8 bases remained unmatched. This CDR3 comprises 14 residues. CDR1 SGHNT and CDR2 YYREEE come from the germline V gene (reference sequence). DNA for the CDR3: TGTGCCACCTGGACTAGCGGAGGGCCAGATACGCAGTATTTT. It is translated as CATWTSGGPDTQYF.

V and J are TRBV19 and TRBJ1-4, with a weak D call TRBD1 (6 bases). Germline-derived CDR1 and CDR2 are LNHDA and SQIVND (reference sequence). This CDR3 has 14 residues. V lost 5 bases and J 10 bases, leaving 17 bases between the germline ends. The CDR3 nucleotides are TGTGCCAGTAGTGACTCACAGGGAAGCGGAAAACTGTTTTTT. Its translation: CASSDSQGSGKLFF.

The rearrangement joins TRBV7-9 to TRBJ1-5, with 7 bases matching TRBD1. From germline, CDR1 is SEHNR and CDR2 FQNEAQ (reference sequence). J was trimmed by 6 bases and V by 3 bases; bases with no gene match: 8. The CDR3 is 15 residues long. The CDR3 bases are TGTGCCAGCAGCTTGGGAGACAGGGCTGGTCAGCCCCAGCATTTT. Translated: CASSLGDRAGQPQHF.

V is TRBV4-1 and J is TRBJ2-1; the D gene is possibly TRBD1 (6 bases). This CDR3 contains 15 residues. Germline lookup yields CDR1 MGHRA and CDR2 YSYEKL. The ends were cut back, 4 bases at V and 5 bases at J, with 15 bases in the middle. The CDR3 nucleotides are TGCGCCAGCAGCCCCTCTCCCACAGGGAACAATGAGCAGTTCTTC. Protein sequence: CASSPSPTGNNEQFF.

The chain couples TRBV4-3 to TRBJ2-1; 11 bases align to TRBD2. Looked up from germline, CDR1 is LGHNA and CDR2 is YSLEER. The CDR3 is 16 residues long. Unmatched junction bases numbered 1, after V lost 0 bases and J lost 3 bases. CDR3 region: CASSQEGLAVYNEQFF. Written as DNA, the CDR3 is TGCGCCAGCAGCCAAGAGGGACTAGCGGTCTACAATGAGCAGTTCTTC.

V usage is TRBV12-5 and J usage is TRBJ1-5; D uncertain. The CDR3 loop spans 20 amino acids. Germline V gene data show CDR1 as LGHNT and CDR2 as FRNRAP. Trimming stripped 0 bases from V and 0 bases from J, with 21 bases between. CDR3 DNA sequence: TGTGCTAGTGGTTTGGTACCTAAGGGAACCTTACTTTATAGCAATCAGCCCCAGCATTTT. Protein sequence: CASGLVPKGTLLYSNQPQHF.

V usage is TRBV6-4 and J usage is TRBJ1-2, with no clear D. Per germline, CDR1 MRHNA and CDR2 SNTAGT. The CDR3 extends over 12 amino acids. V was cut by 4 bases and J by 8 bases, with 11 bases left in between. The CDR3 is CASSGPQGGYTF. CDR3 DNA sequence: TGTGCCAGCAGTGGCCCACAAGGGGGCTACACCTTC.

The genes are TRBV6-5 and TRBJ1-3; D not resolved. Trimming pared 4 bases from V and 0 bases from J, leaving 10 bases between. The germline CDR1 and CDR2 sequences are MNHEY and SVGAGI. This CDR3 is built from 15 residues. The CDR3 DNA sequence: TGTGCCAGCAGTTTCGGTTTTACCTCTGGAAACACCATATATTTT. Amino acid sequence: CASSFGFTSGNTIYF.

In DNA, the CDR3 is TGCGCCAGCAGCCAAGGGTCTGGGCCCCAGCATTTT. Protein: CASSQGSGPQHF. The chain is built from TRBV4-1 and TRBJ1-5, with unresolved D. Trimming took off 1 base at V and 9 bases at J, with 7 bases between the two ends. Looked up from germline, CDR1 is MGHRA and CDR2 is YSYEKL. The CDR3 has 12 amino acids.

The chain joins TRBV6-1 to TRBJ2-1; 11 bases line up with TRBD2. Trimming removed 6 bases from V and 14 bases from J; junction bases left unmatched: 6. Germline loops: CDR1 MNHNS, CDR2 SASEGT. The CDR3 is 12 residues long. The CDR3 here is CASRISGREEFF. The CDR3 DNA is TGTGCCAGCAGAATTAGCGGGAGGGAGGAGTTCTTC.

This chain links TRBV28 with TRBJ2-7; 11 bases map to TRBD2. The germline gives CDR1 MDHEN, CDR2 SYDVKM. The CDR3 totals 15 residues. V shed 5 bases and J 4 bases; nucleotides not matched to a gene: 7. The CDR3 bases are TGTGCCAGCAGTGACTCTAGCGGGGGGTCTTACGAGCAGTACTTC. Protein product: CASSDSSGGSYEQYF.

V is TRBV19 and J is TRBJ1-5, with D hard to call. CDR3 length equals 14 residues. V dropped 0 bases and J dropped 9 bases, with 12 bases sitting between them. CDR1 is LNHDA, CDR2 SQIVND, per germline (reference sequence). DNA for the CDR3: TGTGCCAGTAGTATAGATGTGGGCCCATTGCCCCAGCATTTT. Encoded protein: CASSIDVGPLPQHF.

CDR3 DNA: TGTGCCAGCAGCTTAATGGGGGAGGGGGCCAATCAGCCCCAGCATTTT. It encodes CASSLMGEGANQPQHF. The J gene is TRBJ1-5, the V gene TRBV7-2, with 7 bases lining up with TRBD1. Germline assignment: CDR1 SGHTA and CDR2 FQGNSA. V lost 2 bases, J lost 3 bases, and 7 bases stayed unmatched. The CDR3 extends over 16 amino acids.

The V and J genes are TRBV25-1 and TRBJ1-5; D perhaps matches TRBD1 (6 bases). Trimming took 4 bases from V and 3 from J, leaving 7 bases between them. This CDR3 has 13 amino acids. Germline V gene lookup returns CDR1 MGHDK and CDR2 SYGVNS. The CDR3 spells CASSGQDNQPQHF. The DNA for the CDR3 is TGTGCCAGCAGTGGACAGGACAATCAGCCCCAGCATTTT. Filled out from reference TRBV25-1 and TRBJ1-5, the complete variable domain reads EADIYQTPRYLVIGTGKKITLECSQTMGHDKMYWYQQDPGMELHLIHYSYGVNSTEKGDLSSESTVSRIRTEHFPLTLESARPSHTSQYLCASSGQDNQPQHFGDGTRLSIL.

With regard to this clone: A junction boundary mismatches the germline segment, possibly from a read error. The chain has TRBV5-1 and TRBJ2-7; D uncertain. The CDR3 runs to 16 residues. Germline V gene data show CDR1 as SGHRS and CDR2 as YFSETQ. The CDR3 region is CASSLGPGLSPDEQCF. Here the CDR3 DNA reads TGCGCCAGCAGCTTGGGCCCCGGGCTGTCTCCCGACGAGCAGTGCTTC.

This clone came up once. J is TRBJ2-7 and V is TRBV5-5; TRBD2 matches 7 bases. After removal of 4 bases from V and 3 bases from J, the junction contained 7 bases not matched to a gene. This CDR3 comprises 14 residues. Germline values: CDR1 SGHKS, CDR2 YYEKEE (reference sequence). CDR3 coding DNA: TGTGCCAGCAGCAGCGGTGGGGGGGTCTACGAGCAGTACTTC. It is translated as CASSSGGGVYEQYF.

The chain joins TRBV10-3 to TRBJ2-7; possibly TRBD1 for D (6 bases). The V end was cut by 5 bases, the J end by 0 bases, with 14 bases between. The CDR3 totals 15 residues. CDR1 is ENHRY and CDR2 is SYGVKD in the germline V gene. CDR3 bases: TGTGCCATCAGTCCCACCACGACAGGCTCCTACGAGCAGTACTTC. It encodes CAISPTTTGSYEQYF.

This chain links TRBV9 with TRBJ2-7; no clear D gene. CDR3 size: 13 residues. From germline, CDR1 is SGDLS and CDR2 YYNGEE. Trimming took off 10 bases at V and 0 bases at J, with 14 bases between the two ends. DNA of the CDR3: TGTGCCCCCTGGCGGAAATACTCCTACGAGCAGTACTTC. Translation gives CAPWRKYSYEQYF.

This clone was counted between two and nine times. The chain recombines TRBV4-2 with TRBJ2-2, with 8 nucleotides matching TRBD2. After removal of 3 bases from V and 3 bases from J, the junction contained 3 bases not matched to a gene. The CDR3 runs 15 residues. Germline V gene sequence: CDR1 LGHNA, CDR2 YNFKEQ. The CDR3 sequence is CASSQTSVDTGELFF. In DNA form, the CDR3 reads TGTGCCAGCAGCCAGACTAGCGTGGACACCGGGGAGCTGTTTTTT.

V usage is TRBV5-1 and J usage is TRBJ1-3, with TRBD1 identical over 7 bases. The V gene end was trimmed by 3 bases and the J gene end by 0 bases; junction bases not matched to a gene: 6. The CDR3 runs to 16 residues. Germline-derived CDR1 and CDR2 are SGHRS and YFSETQ. This CDR3 reads CASSYTGASSGNTIYF. The CDR3 DNA reads TGCGCCAGCAGCTACACAGGGGCCAGCTCTGGAAACACCATATATTTT.

The genes are TRBV4-3 and TRBJ2-1; D unclear. The CDR3 has 13 amino acids. Trimming took 0 bases from V and 5 from J, leaving 5 bases between them. Germline CDR1 is LGHNA and CDR2 is YSLEER. The CDR3 sequence is CASSQETNNEQFF. The CDR3 coding sequence is TGCGCCAGCAGCCAAGAGACGAACAATGAGCAGTTCTTC.